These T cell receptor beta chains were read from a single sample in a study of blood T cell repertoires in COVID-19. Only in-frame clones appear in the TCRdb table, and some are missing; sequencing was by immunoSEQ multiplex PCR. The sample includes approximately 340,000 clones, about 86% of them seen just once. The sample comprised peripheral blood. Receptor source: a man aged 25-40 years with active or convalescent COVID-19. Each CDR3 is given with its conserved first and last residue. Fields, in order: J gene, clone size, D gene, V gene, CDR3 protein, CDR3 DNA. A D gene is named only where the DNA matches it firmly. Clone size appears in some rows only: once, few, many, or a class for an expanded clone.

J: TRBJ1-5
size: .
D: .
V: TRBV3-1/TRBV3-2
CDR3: CASRVGRHSNQPQHF
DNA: TGTGCCAGCAGAGTAGGCAGACATAGCAATCAGCCCCAGCATTTT

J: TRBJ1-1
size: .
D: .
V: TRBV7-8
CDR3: CASSVRAQGRDTEAFF
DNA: TGTGCCAGCAGCGTACGGGCACAGGGTCGTGACACTGAAGCTTTCTTT

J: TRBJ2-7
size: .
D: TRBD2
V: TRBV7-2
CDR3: CASSLGQRGSSYEQYF
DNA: TGTGCCAGCAGCTTAGGCCAGCGGGGGAGCTCCTACGAGCAGTACTTC

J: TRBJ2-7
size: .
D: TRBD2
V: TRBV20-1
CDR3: CSASGRGGHSYEQYF
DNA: TGCAGTGCTAGTGGGCGGGGGGGCCATTCCTACGAGCAGTACTTC

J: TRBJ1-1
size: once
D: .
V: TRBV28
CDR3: CASRPLGWSVNTEAFF
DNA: TGTGCCAGCAGACCACTAGGGTGGTCGGTGAACACTGAAGCTTTCTTT

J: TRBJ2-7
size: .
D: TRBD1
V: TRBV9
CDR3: CASSVTGANYEQYF
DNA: TGTGCCAGCAGCGTGACAGGGGCAAACTACGAGCAGTACTTC

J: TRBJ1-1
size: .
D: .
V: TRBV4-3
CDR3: CASSQAGGDSPSLSTEAFF
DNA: TGCGCCAGCAGCCAGGCTGGGGGGGATAGCCCATCCCTTAGCACTGAAGCTTTCTTT

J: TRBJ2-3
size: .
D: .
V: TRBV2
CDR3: CASSLEGHTDTQYF
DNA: TGTGCCAGCAGCCTGGAGGGGCACACAGATACGCAGTATTTT

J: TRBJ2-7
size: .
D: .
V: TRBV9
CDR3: CASSVTGSPYEQYF
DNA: TGTGCCAGCAGCGTTACAGGGTCCCCCTACGAGCAGTACTTC

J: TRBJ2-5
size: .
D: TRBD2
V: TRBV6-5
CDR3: CASSYSSGGEETQYF
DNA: TGTGCCAGCAGTTACAGTAGCGGGGGGGAAGAGACCCAGTACTTC

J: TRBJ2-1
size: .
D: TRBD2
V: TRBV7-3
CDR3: CASSLLGGSSYNEQFF
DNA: TGTGCCAGCAGCTTACTCGGGGGGAGTTCCTACAATGAGCAGTTCTTC

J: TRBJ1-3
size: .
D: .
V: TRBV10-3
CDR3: CAISDLRDSGNTIYF
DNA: TGTGCCATCAGTGATTTAAGAGACTCTGGAAACACCATATATTTT

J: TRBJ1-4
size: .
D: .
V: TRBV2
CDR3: CASSEGAPDLGEKLFF
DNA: TGTGCCAGCAGTGAAGGTGCCCCCGACCTAGGAGAAAAACTGTTTTTT

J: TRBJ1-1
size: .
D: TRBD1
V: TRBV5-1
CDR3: CASSFWAGGTEAFF
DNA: TGCGCCAGCAGCTTTTGGGCAGGGGGCACTGAAGCTTTCTTT

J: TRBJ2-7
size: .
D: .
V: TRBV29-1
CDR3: CSVGASSYEQYF
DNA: TGCAGCGTTGGGGCGAGCTCCTACGAGCAGTACTTC

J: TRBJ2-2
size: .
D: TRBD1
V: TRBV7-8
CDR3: CASSPYGTGYPLTTGELFF
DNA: TGTGCCAGCAGCCCATATGGGACAGGTTATCCCCTTACTACCGGGGAGCTGTTTTTT

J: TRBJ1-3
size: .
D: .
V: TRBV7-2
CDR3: CASSWFRGSGNTIYF
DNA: TGTGCCAGCAGCTGGTTTCGGGGATCCGGAAACACCATATATTTT

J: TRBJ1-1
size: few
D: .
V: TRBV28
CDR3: CASRPYRVATEAFF
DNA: TGTGCCAGCAGACCGTACAGGGTGGCCACTGAAGCTTTCTTT

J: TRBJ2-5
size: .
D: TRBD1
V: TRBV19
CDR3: CASSSPTGLAEETQYF
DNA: TGTGCCAGTAGTAGTCCGACAGGGTTAGCCGAAGAGACCCAGTACTTC

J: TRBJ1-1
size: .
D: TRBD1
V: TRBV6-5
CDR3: CASSWTGNTEAFF
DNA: TGTGCCAGCAGTTGGACAGGTAACACTGAAGCTTTCTTT

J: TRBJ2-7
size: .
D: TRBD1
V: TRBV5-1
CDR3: CASSTDRASSYEQYF
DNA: TGCGCCAGCAGCACGGACAGGGCGAGCTCCTACGAGCAGTACTTC

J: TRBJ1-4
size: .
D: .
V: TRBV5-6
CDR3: CASSGGATNEKLFF
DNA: TGTGCCAGCAGCGGGGGGGCAACTAATGAAAAACTGTTTTTT

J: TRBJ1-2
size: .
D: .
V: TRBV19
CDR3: CASSIDGGIDGYTF
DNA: TGTGCCAGTAGTATAGACGGGGGTATTGATGGCTACACCTTC

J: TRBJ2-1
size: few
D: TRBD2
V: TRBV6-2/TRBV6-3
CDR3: CASSYSYLAGIEFF
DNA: TGTGCCAGCAGTTACTCCTACTTAGCGGGAATTGAGTTCTTC

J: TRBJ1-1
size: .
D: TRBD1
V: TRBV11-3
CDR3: CASSTTRGTEAFF
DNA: TGTGCCAGCAGCACCACCAGGGGGACTGAAGCTTTCTTT

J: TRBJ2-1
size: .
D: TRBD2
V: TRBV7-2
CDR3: CASSTRTSGGNEQFF
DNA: TGTGCCAGCAGCACGCGGACTAGCGGGGGCAATGAGCAGTTCTTC

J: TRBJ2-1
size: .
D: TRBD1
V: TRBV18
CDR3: CASSPWDRGPYNEQFF
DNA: TGTGCCAGCTCACCATGGGACAGGGGACCCTACAATGAGCAGTTCTTC

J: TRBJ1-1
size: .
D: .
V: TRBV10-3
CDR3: CAISGAGTSATEAFF
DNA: TGTGCCATCAGCGGCGCCGGGACATCGGCCACTGAAGCTTTCTTT

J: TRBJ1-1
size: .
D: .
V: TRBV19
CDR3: CASSEGSTEAFF
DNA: TGTGCCAGTAGTGAGGGTAGCACTGAAGCTTTCTTT

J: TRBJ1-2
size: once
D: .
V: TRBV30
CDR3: CAWSVLGGGYGYTF
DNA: TGTGCCTGGAGTGTACTTGGGGGCGGCTATGGCTACACCTTC

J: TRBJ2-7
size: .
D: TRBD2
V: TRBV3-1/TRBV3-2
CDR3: CASSQDTPPAGYGYEQYF
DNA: TGTGCCAGCAGCCAAGATACCCCCCCAGCGGGGTATGGCTACGAGCAGTACTTC

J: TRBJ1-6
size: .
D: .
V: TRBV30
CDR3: CASTGHYNSPLHF
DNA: TGTGCCTCAACGGGACACTATAATTCACCCCTCCACTTT

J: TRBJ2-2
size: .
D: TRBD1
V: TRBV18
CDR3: CASSRGTAANTGELFF
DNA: TGTGCCAGCTCACGGGGGACAGCCGCGAACACCGGGGAGCTGTTTTTT

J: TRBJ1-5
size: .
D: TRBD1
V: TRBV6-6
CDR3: CASSTGTVLAQHF
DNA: TGTGCCAGCAGCACCGGGACAGTATTAGCCCAGCATTTT

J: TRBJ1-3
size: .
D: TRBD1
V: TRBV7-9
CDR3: CASSTGVAGNTIYF
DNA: TGTGCCAGCAGCACAGGGGTTGCTGGAAACACCATATATTTT

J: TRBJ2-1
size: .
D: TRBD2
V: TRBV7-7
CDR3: CASSWGLAGGNEQFF
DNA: TGTGCCAGCAGCTGGGGACTAGCGGGAGGAAACGAGCAGTTCTTC

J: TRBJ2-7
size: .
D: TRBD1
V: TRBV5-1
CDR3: CASSTGQGLYEQYF
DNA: TGCGCCAGCAGCACGGGACAGGGTTTGTACGAGCAGTACTTC

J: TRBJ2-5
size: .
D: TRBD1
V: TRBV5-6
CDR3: CASSPGGQGETQYF
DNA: TGTGCCAGCAGCCCAGGTGGACAGGGAGAGACCCAGTACTTC

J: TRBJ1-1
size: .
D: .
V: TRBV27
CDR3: CASSLLTSTEAFF
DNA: TGTGCCAGCAGTTTATTAACCAGCACTGAAGCTTTCTTT

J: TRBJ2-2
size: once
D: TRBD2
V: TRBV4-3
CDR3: CASSQDLSGGATGELFF
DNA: TGCGCCAGCAGCCAAGATCTTAGCGGGGGGGCGACCGGGGAGCTGTTTTTT

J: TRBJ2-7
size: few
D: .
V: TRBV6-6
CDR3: CASSFDRDFAYEQYF
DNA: TGTGCCAGCAGTTTTGACCGGGACTTCGCCTACGAGCAGTACTTC

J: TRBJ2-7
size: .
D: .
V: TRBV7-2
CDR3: CASSLLGSSYEQYF
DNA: TGTGCCAGCAGCCTCCTAGGTAGCTCCTACGAGCAGTACTTC

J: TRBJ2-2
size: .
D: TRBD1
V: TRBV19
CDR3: CASSTGTANTGELFF
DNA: TGTGCCAGTAGTACCGGGACAGCCAACACCGGGGAGCTGTTTTTT

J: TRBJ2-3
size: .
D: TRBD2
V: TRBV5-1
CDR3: CASSLGNSGRTDTQYF
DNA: TGCGCCAGCAGCTTGGGAAATAGCGGGAGGACAGATACGCAGTATTTT

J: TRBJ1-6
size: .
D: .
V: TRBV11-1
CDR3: CASSFVHNSPLHF
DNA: TGTGCCAGCAGCTTCGTCCATAATTCACCCCTCCACTTT

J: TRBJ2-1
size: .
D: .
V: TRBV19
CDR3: CASHDRRYNEQFF
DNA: TGTGCCAGCCACGACAGGCGGTACAATGAGCAGTTCTTC

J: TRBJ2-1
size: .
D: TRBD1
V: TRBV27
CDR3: CASNRQGAGSYNEQFF
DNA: TGTGCCAGCAACCGACAGGGGGCGGGTTCTTACAATGAGCAGTTCTTC